The 31 T cell receptor beta chains reported below all come from one sample, sequenced in a study of shared clonotypes between healthy human individuals. Sequenced by immunoSEQ multiplex PCR; TCRdb stores in-frame clones only, minus some. The table shows approximately 88,000 clones, with 60% to 75% occurring only once. The sequencing input was memory CD8+ T cells sorted from blood. Subset of the sample: CD45RO+ cells pooled with CCR7-negative TemRA cells. The receptors here all came from a man between 25 and 39 years old in good health.

The chain joins TRBV4-3 to TRBJ1-4, with D perhaps matching TRBD1 (6 bases). V was pared by 0 bases and J by 7 bases, with 15 bases between. The CDR3 has 16 amino acids. The germline CDR1 and CDR2 sequences are LGHNA and YSLEER. Written as DNA, the CDR3 is TGCGCCAGCAGCCAAGATGAGGGGGGGCCCGGTGAAAAACTGTTTTTT. It translates to CASSQDEGGPGEKLFF.

V gene TRBV10-1 combines with J gene TRBJ2-1; D is unclear. V was clipped by 2 bases and J by 4 bases, with 9 bases between them. Germline CDR1 is WNHNN and CDR2 is SYGVQD (reference sequence). The CDR3 has 14 amino acids. The CDR3 nucleotides are TGCGCCAGCAGTGAGGGTTCTGGATACAATGAGCAGTTCTTC. As protein: CASSEGSGYNEQFF.

This chain joins TRBV7-6 and TRBJ2-3; TRBD2 aligns across 7 bases. The CDR3 runs to 16 residues. The V segment lost 2 bases and the J segment 3 bases; nucleotides outside the gene matches: 8. Germline V CDR1 and CDR2: SGHVS, FNYEAQ. CDR3 coding DNA: TGTGCCAGCAGCTTATCGTTGGCGGGAGCTACAGATACGCAGTATTTT. Its protein is CASSLSLAGATDTQYF.

The chain has TRBV5-1 and TRBJ2-5, with 7 bases that match TRBD1. CDR3 length equals 14 residues. Germline V gene lookup returns CDR1 SGHRS and CDR2 YFSETQ. The V segment lost 4 bases and the J segment 5 bases; nucleotides outside the gene matches: 8. CDR3 sequence: CASSREGGVETQYF. The CDR3 region has the DNA TGCGCCAGCAGCCGGGAAGGGGGCGTCGAGACCCAGTACTTC.

This sequence joins TRBV29-1 and TRBJ2-2; no clear D. There are 12 residues in the CDR3. Trimming pared 7 bases from V and 2 bases from J, leaving 8 bases between. Germline values: CDR1 SQVTM, CDR2 ANQGSEA. The CDR3 nucleotides read TGCAGCGCTGTATATAACACCGGGGAGCTGTTTTTT. It specifies CSAVYNTGELFF.

The DNA for the CDR3 is TGTGCCAGCAGCTTAACGGACAGCGGGAGGGTCACCGGGGAGCTGTTTTTT. Its protein product is CASSLTDSGRVTGELFF. This chain connects TRBV7-6 to TRBJ2-2; 10 bases line up with TRBD2. J lost 4 bases, V lost 2 bases, and 7 bases had no gene match. This CDR3 contains 17 residues. Per germline, CDR1 SGHVS and CDR2 FNYEAQ.

The chain carries TRBV5-1 and TRBJ1-1; D not certain. The CDR3 covers 14 residues. Trimming pared 4 bases from V and 1 base from J, leaving 11 bases between. Germline CDR1 is SGHRS and CDR2 is YFSETQ. The CDR3, as DNA: TGCGCCAGCAGCCCATGGACGGGGAACACTGAAGCTTTCTTT. Protein sequence: CASSPWTGNTEAFF. The full variable domain, with the rest looked up from reference TRBV5-1 and TRBJ1-1, is KAGVTQTPRYLIKTRGQQVTLSCSPISGHRSVSWYQQTPGQGLQFLFEYFSETQRNKGNFPGRFSGRQFSNSRSEMNVSTLELGDSALYLCASSPWTGNTEAFFGQGTRLTVV.

The V gene is TRBV7-2, the J gene TRBJ2-1; TRBD2 might be the D (5 bases). Germline CDR1 is SGHTA and CDR2 is FQGNSA. With 5 bases removed from V and 0 bases from J, the gap between germline ends came to 20 bases. CDR3 length: 18 amino acids. CDR3 nucleotides: TGTGCCAGCAGCCAACTGGAGTTTACGGGGAGCTCCTACAATGAGCAGTTCTTC. Its translation is CASSQLEFTGSSYNEQFF.

CDR3 residues: CASMSTGKDYNEQFF. CDR3 sequence (DNA): TGTGCCAGCATGTCTACAGGGAAAGACTACAATGAGCAGTTCTTC. The chain combines TRBV25-1 with TRBJ2-1; tentatively, D is TRBD1 (6 bases). The germline CDR1 and CDR2 sequences are MGHDK and SYGVNS. V lost 7 bases and J 3 bases, leaving 16 bases between the germline ends. CDR3 size: 15 residues.

The V and J genes are TRBV11-3 and TRBJ2-1; 8 bases match TRBD1. Trimming at V came to 1 base and at J to 5 bases, leaving 4 bases not matched to a gene. From germline, CDR1 is SGHNT and CDR2 YENEEA. This CDR3 comprises 15 residues. The CDR3 spells CASSLGQGADNEQFF. The CDR3 nucleotides are TGTGCCAGCAGCTTAGGGCAGGGGGCAGACAATGAGCAGTTCTTC.

This clone was seen only a few times. The sample contains more than one DNA sequence encoding this CDR3. The chain recombines TRBV7-2 with TRBJ1-5; D is uncertain. The V gene's germline CDR1 is SGHTA and CDR2 FQGNSA. V was shortened by 4 bases and J by 2 bases, with 6 bases between the two germline ends. The CDR3 is made up of 13 amino acids. This CDR3 reads CASSYRGNQPQHF. The DNA for the CDR3 is TGTGCCAGCAGCTACCGGGGCAATCAGCCCCAGCATTTT.

This clone was seen a single time. V is TRBV6-1 and J is TRBJ2-7; D is uncertain. CDR1 and CDR2 (germline): MNHNS, SASEGT. This CDR3 spans 13 amino acids. V dropped 3 bases and J dropped 2 bases, with 8 bases sitting between them. This CDR3 is CASSDGEAYEQYF. In DNA form, the CDR3 reads TGTGCCAGCAGTGATGGGGAAGCCTACGAGCAGTACTTC.

The chain joins TRBV11-3 to TRBJ2-2; 10 bases are shared with TRBD1. This CDR3 is built from 15 residues. The germline gives CDR1 SGHNT, CDR2 YENEEA. Unmatched junction bases numbered 5, after V lost 5 bases and J lost 5 bases. CDR3 sequence reads: CASSIDRGRTGELFF. Here the CDR3 DNA reads TGTGCCAGCAGCATCGACAGGGGGCGGACCGGGGAGCTGTTTTTT. The full variable domain, completed using reference TRBV11-3 and TRBJ2-2, is EAGVVQSPRYKIIEKKQPVAFWCNPISGHNTLYWYLQNLGQGPELLIRYENEEAVDDSQLPKDRFSAERLKGVDSTLKIQPAELGDSAVYLCASSIDRGRTGELFFGEGSRLTVL.

The genes are TRBV30 and TRBJ2-1, with 9 bases identical to TRBD2. CDR1 and CDR2 (germline): GTSNPN, SVGIG (reference sequence). This CDR3 has 16 amino acids. V lost 7 bases, J lost 4 bases, and 14 bases stayed unmatched. As DNA, the CDR3 is TGTGCCTCCTCAAGTCTGGGACTAGCTTCTTACAATGAGCAGTTCTTC. Amino acid sequence: CASSSLGLASYNEQFF.

The gene calls are TRBV11-2 and TRBJ1-4; 7 bases match TRBD1. This CDR3 region has 17 residues. V was clipped by 3 bases and J by 7 bases; unmatched bases: 14. CDR1 is SGHAT, CDR2 FQNNGV, per germline. The CDR3 here is CASSLVRDSDSLEKLFF. The CDR3 DNA reads as TGTGCCAGCAGCTTGGTGCGGGACAGTGACTCGCTTGAAAAACTGTTTTTT.

The chain combines TRBV28 with TRBJ2-7; the D gene could be TRBD1 or TRBD2 (5 bases each). Trimming removed 3 bases at V and 3 bases at J, with 12 bases between. The germline CDR1 and CDR2 sequences are MDHEN and SYDVKM. The CDR3 sequence is 14 residues long. The CDR3 bases are TGTGCCAGCAGTTTCCCGGGACGCGGCTACGAGCAGTACTTC. Encoded protein: CASSFPGRGYEQYF.

On this clone: This CDR3 is also generated by other DNA sequences in the sample. This chain connects TRBV29-1 to TRBJ1-1; D not certain. V was pared by 5 bases and J by 1 base, with 8 bases between. Germline V gives CDR1 SQVTM, CDR2 ANQGSEA. The CDR3 is made up of 12 amino acids. This chain's CDR3 is CSVKPGNTEAFF. CDR3 DNA: TGCAGCGTTAAGCCGGGGAACACTGAAGCTTTCTTT.

CDR3 region: CASSGLRGRSGANVLTF. The CDR3 DNA sequence: TGTGCCAGCAGCGGGTTGAGAGGGCGCTCTGGGGCCAACGTCCTGACTTTC. The V call is TRBV28, the J call TRBJ2-6; D possibly corresponds to TRBD2 (5 bases). Germline-derived CDR1 and CDR2 are MDHEN and SYDVKM. CDR3 length equals 17 residues. The germline V and J ends were trimmed by 6 bases and 0 bases, with 15 bases remaining between them.

This clone showed up just a few times. This chain links TRBV7-9 with TRBJ1-1; tentative D call: TRBD1 (6 bases). Germline CDR1 is SEHNR and CDR2 is FQNEAQ (reference sequence). The CDR3 is made up of 13 amino acids. Deletions cut 4 bases from V and 4 bases from J, with 10 bases between. CDR3 nucleotides: TGTGCCAGCAGCTCAGGCAGGGGCACTGAAGCTTTCTTT. Amino acids: CASSSGRGTEAFF.

This chain connects TRBV28 to TRBJ2-5, with TRBD2 matching 9 bases. CDR3 length: 16 amino acids. Per the germline V gene, CDR1 is MDHEN and CDR2 is SYDVKM. With 2 bases clipped from V and 3 bases from J, the junction kept 7 bases outside the gene matches. The CDR3 is CASSLRALAGKETQYF. DNA of the CDR3: TGTGCCAGCAGTTTAAGAGCTCTAGCGGGGAAAGAGACCCAGTACTTC.

This clone was counted between two and nine times. This rearrangement joins TRBV28 to TRBJ2-7, with 7 bases lining up with TRBD2. With V trimmed by 8 bases and J by 2 bases, 15 bases remained unmatched. The CDR3 is made up of 16 amino acids. CDR1 and CDR2 from the germline V gene are MDHEN and SYDVKM. The CDR3 loop reads CASAPGGGEGAYEQYF. CDR3 bases: TGTGCCAGCGCACCCGGGGGTGGGGAGGGAGCCTACGAGCAGTACTTC.

As to this clone: Distinct nucleotide sequences in the sample also encode this CDR3. The V call is TRBV28, the J call TRBJ2-7, with unresolved D. This CDR3 region has 12 residues. The V end was cut by 5 bases, the J end by 1 base, with 6 bases between. Germline V gene sequence: CDR1 MDHEN, CDR2 SYDVKM. The CDR3 region is CASSPTSYEQYF. CDR3 DNA sequence: TGTGCCAGCAGTCCCACATCCTACGAGCAGTACTTC. Full variable domain (rest looked up from reference TRBV28 and TRBJ2-7): DVKVTQSSRYLVKRTGEKVFLECVQDMDHENMFWYRQDPGLGLRLIYFSYDVKMKEKGDIPEGYSVSREKKERFSLILESASTNQTSMYLCASSPTSYEQYFGPGTRLTVT.

For this clone: The junction and the germline gene differ at one end; a read error may be behind it. The J gene is TRBJ2-1, the V gene TRBV5-1; D is unclear. Germline lookup yields CDR1 SGHRS and CDR2 YFSETQ. The CDR3 contains 11 residues. CDR3 DNA: TGCGCCAGCGGGCCGACGTTACCAACGCTCTTC. The encoded protein is CASGPTLPTLF.

In its sample, this clone was seen once. For the CDR3, the DNA is TGTGCCAGCAGCTTGGAGGCCGATGAGCAGTTCTTC. Its translation is CASSLEADEQFF. The rearrangement joins TRBV5-4 to TRBJ2-1; no clear D. V was shortened by 0 bases and J by 8 bases, with 6 bases between the two germline ends. Germline loops: CDR1 SGHNT, CDR2 YYREEE (reference sequence). The CDR3 consists of 12 residues.

This clone has just a few counts. This chain uses TRBV28 with TRBJ2-7, with TRBD1 matching 12 bases. Germline CDR1 and CDR2: MDHEN and SYDVKM. V gave up 2 bases and J gave up 3 bases; unmatched junction bases: 17. CDR3 length: 20 residues. The CDR3 DNA reads TGTGCCAGCAGTTTAAGATTGGGGGACAGGGGGCCTGCAAGATTCTACGAGCAGTACTTC. It is translated as CASSLRLGDRGPARFYEQYF.

In its sample, this clone was seen a few times. The genes are TRBV6-5 and TRBJ2-7; 12 bases fit TRBD1. The CDR3 length is 15 residues. The V segment lost 5 bases and the J segment 1 base; nucleotides outside the gene matches: 3. Per the germline V gene, CDR1 is MNHEY and CDR2 is SVGAGI. The CDR3 sequence: CASSGDRGRSYEQYF. The CDR3 DNA reads TGTGCCAGCAGTGGGGACAGGGGGCGTTCCTACGAGCAGTACTTC.

CDR3 protein: CASSTRGADTQYF. DNA for the CDR3: TGTGCCAGCAGCACCAGGGGAGCAGATACGCAGTATTTT. The chain has TRBV7-9 and TRBJ2-3, with D perhaps matching TRBD1 (6 bases). V lost 5 bases and J lost 4, with 10 bases in between. The length of the CDR3 is 13 residues. Looked up from germline, CDR1 is SEHNR and CDR2 is FQNEAQ (reference sequence).

The chain employs TRBV10-2 and TRBJ1-1; possibly TRBD1 for D (6 bases). Germline V lookup: CDR1 WSHSY, CDR2 SAAADI. V was clipped by 2 bases and J by 0 bases, with 7 bases between them. The CDR3 extends over 14 amino acids. Written as DNA, the CDR3 is TGCGCCAGCAGTGAGGGGGGCATGAACACTGAAGCTTTCTTT. Encoded protein: CASSEGGMNTEAFF.

The chain couples TRBV6-1 to TRBJ2-3; no definite D call. The CDR3 is 13 residues long. Germline V gene lookup returns CDR1 MNHNS and CDR2 SASEGT. The V end was cut by 5 bases, the J end by 7 bases, with 13 bases between. CDR3 sequence: CASSTDFGYTQYF. Here the CDR3 DNA reads TGTGCCAGCAGTACCGACTTTGGATATACGCAGTATTTT.

Only one count was recorded for this clone. The chain is built from TRBV7-2 and TRBJ1-1, with D perhaps matching TRBD1 (5 bases). In germline, CDR1 is SGHTA, CDR2 FQGNSA. Trimming left V 2 bases short and J 5 bases short, with 12 bases between. The CDR3 loop spans 14 amino acids. DNA of the CDR3: TGTGCCAGCAGCTTAAGTCAGGGTAAGACTGAAGCTTTCTTT. It yields the protein CASSLSQGKTEAFF. Variable domain in full (rest from reference TRBV7-2 and TRBJ1-1): GAGVSQSPSNKVTEKGKDVELRCDPISGHTALYWYRQSLGQGLEFLIYFQGNSAPDKSGLPSDRFSAERTGGSVSTLTIQRTQQEDSAVYLCASSLSQGKTEAFFGQGTRLTVV.

V is TRBV9 and J is TRBJ2-3, with D perhaps assigned TRBD1 or TRBD2 (5 bases each). The CDR3 contains 15 residues. Germline CDR1 and CDR2: SGDLS and YYNGEE. V lost 0 bases to trimming and J lost 4 bases, with 12 bases between them. CDR3 loop: CASSVAFQGADTQYF. CDR3 in DNA: TGTGCCAGCAGCGTAGCCTTCCAGGGAGCAGATACGCAGTATTTT.